A single sample gave rise to the 27 T cell receptor beta chains below, sequenced in a study of CD8+ T cells in alopecia areata. Reverse transcription of extracted RNA yielded cDNA, which provided the sequencing template. Assay used: immunoSEQ multiplex PCR; TCRdb lists only in-frame clones, some missing. This sample carries about 150,000 clones, around 50% of them seen once, and the ten largest clones take approximately 15%. The treatment denotes: oral pan-JAK inhibitor, 5-10 mg twice daily. The material was CD8+ T cells sorted from blood, obtained at week 4, from a patient treated with tofacitinib. The source of these receptors is a human donor with alopecia areata.

The CDR3 loop is CASGLGGLGSPLHF. The CDR3 coding sequence is TGTGCTAGTGGTTTGGGGGGGCTCGGTTCACCCCTCCACTTT. The J gene is TRBJ1-6, the V gene TRBV12-5; TRBD1 is a possible D gene (6 bases). This CDR3 is 14 amino acids long. CDR1 LGHNT and CDR2 FRNRAP come from the germline V gene. Trimming removed 1 base from V and 9 bases from J, with 10 bases in between.

This clone was recorded a few times. This rearrangement joins TRBV30 to TRBJ2-7, with D perhaps matching TRBD2 (6 bases). Germline CDR1 GTSNPN, CDR2 SVGIG (reference sequence). The CDR3 consists of 11 residues. Trimming shortened V by 4 bases and J by 6 bases, and 10 bases separated the two germline ends. CDR3 in amino acids: CAWTLGGEQYF. The CDR3 DNA reads TGTGCCTGGACCCTGGGGGGCGAGCAGTACTTC.

This clone appeared a few times. The chain is built from TRBV27 and TRBJ1-2; D unresolved. Germline V CDR1 and CDR2: MNHEY, SMNVEV (reference sequence). CDR3 length: 14 amino acids. The ends were cut back, 4 bases at V and 8 bases at J, with 17 bases in the middle. CDR3 region: CASSSHPQDFGYTF. The DNA of the CDR3 is TGTGCCAGCAGTTCACACCCCCAGGACTTCGGCTACACCTTC.

The chain employs TRBV6-5 and TRBJ2-1; weak D call: TRBD1 (6 bases). Germline V CDR1 and CDR2: MNHEY, SVGAGI. Deletions cut 2 bases from V and 6 bases from J, with 8 bases between. The CDR3 extends over 13 amino acids. The DNA of the CDR3 is TGTGCCAGCAGTTACCCCAGGGGCAATGAGCAGTTCTTC. Translating gives CASSYPRGNEQFF.

DNA for the CDR3: TGTGCCAGCAGGGAGGGGGGGAACACTGAAGCTTTCTTT. It encodes CASREGGNTEAFF. The rearrangement uses TRBV5-4 and TRBJ1-1; a possible D gene is TRBD1 (6 bases). With 5 bases removed from V and 1 base from J, the gap between germline ends came to 9 bases. Germline CDR1 is SGHNT and CDR2 is YYREEE (reference sequence). This CDR3 is 13 amino acids long.

The chain joins TRBV19 to TRBJ2-5; maybe TRBD1 (5 bases). CDR3 length: 11 amino acids. CDR1 and CDR2 from the germline V gene are LNHDA and SQIVND (reference sequence). The V and J ends lost 9 bases and 5 bases respectively, with 10 bases between them. CDR3 nucleotide sequence: TGTGCCAGCAGGGATGGGGAGACCCAGTACTTC. Its translation: CASRDGETQYF. The whole variable domain, remainder taken from reference TRBV19 and TRBJ2-5, is DGGITQSPKYLFRKEGQNVTLSCEQNLNHDAMYWYRQDPGQGLRLIYYSQIVNDFQKGDIAEGYSVSREKKESFPLTVTSAQKNPTAFYLCASRDGETQYFGPGTRLLVL.

The chain couples TRBV9 to TRBJ2-7; 8 bases align to TRBD2. Germline V CDR1 and CDR2: SGDLS, YYNGEE. The V segment lost 4 bases and the J segment 7 bases; nucleotides outside the gene matches: 10. The CDR3 extends over 14 amino acids. CDR3 region: CASSPGGDTWEQYF. In DNA, the CDR3 is TGTGCCAGCAGCCCCGGGGGGGACACATGGGAGCAGTACTTC. Using reference TRBV9 and TRBJ2-7 for the parts outside the CDR3, the full variable domain is DSGVTQTPKHLITATGQRVTLRCSPRSGDLSVYWYQQSLDQGLQFLIQYYNGEERAKGNILERFSAQQFPDLHSELNLSSLELGDSALYFCASSPGGDTWEQYFGPGTRLTVT.

This clone was observed a few times. This rearrangement joins TRBV29-1 to TRBJ1-2, with 7 bases matching TRBD1. Per the germline V gene, CDR1 is SQVTM and CDR2 is ANQGSEA. The CDR3 consists of 11 residues. Trimming cost V 7 bases and J 8 bases; bases outside gene matches: 7. The CDR3 coding sequence is TGCAGCGCCGAGACAGGGAACGGCTACACCTTC. Its protein product is CSAETGNGYTF.

This chain links TRBV5-6 with TRBJ2-5; D ambiguous. V lost 4 bases and J 3 bases, leaving 4 bases between the germline ends. This CDR3 has 11 amino acids. Germline CDR1 and CDR2: SGHDT and YYEEEE. The CDR3 nucleotides are TGTGCCAGCAGCGTTAAAGAGACCCAGTACTTC. Amino acids: CASSVKETQYF.

In its sample, this clone was seen once. The chain recombines TRBV9 with TRBJ1-3; no reliable D call. With 0 bases removed from V and 0 bases from J, the gap between germline ends came to 13 bases. There are 17 residues in the CDR3. Germline assignment: CDR1 SGDLS and CDR2 YYNGEE. The CDR3 DNA is TGTGCCAGCAGCGTAGGGATCCCGAAGGGCTCTGGAAACACCATATATTTT. The encoded protein is CASSVGIPKGSGNTIYF.

This clone was seen a few times. V is TRBV27 and J is TRBJ1-1; TRBD1 might be the D (6 bases). The CDR3 has 13 residues. Germline-derived CDR1 and CDR2 are MNHEY and SMNVEV (reference sequence). V dropped 6 bases and J dropped 1 base, with 9 bases sitting between them. The CDR3 nucleotides read TGTGCCAGCAGCATACAGGGGAACACTGAAGCTTTCTTT. Translating gives CASSIQGNTEAFF.

The CDR3, as DNA: TGCAGCGTTGACCTCCGATCCTCTGGAAACACCATATATTTT. Translated, it gives CSVDLRSSGNTIYF. The gene calls are TRBV29-1 and TRBJ1-3, with D uncertain. Trimming removed 3 bases from V and 0 bases from J, with 9 bases in between. Germline lookup yields CDR1 SQVTM and CDR2 ANQGSEA. The CDR3 is 14 residues long.

This chain joins TRBV4-3 and TRBJ1-4; possibly TRBD1 for D (5 bases). V lost 3 bases to trimming and J lost 4 bases, with 12 bases between them. The germline gives CDR1 LGHNA, CDR2 YSLEER. CDR3 size: 15 residues. CDR3 DNA: TGCGCCAGCAGCCAGCTCACGGGGCTTAATGAAAAACTGTTTTTT. It is translated as CASSQLTGLNEKLFF.

This clone occurred a few times. The V gene is TRBV29-1, the J gene TRBJ2-1; D possibly matches TRBD1 or TRBD2 (5 bases each). CDR3 length equals 14 residues. CDR1 is SQVTM and CDR2 is ANQGSEA in the germline V gene. V dropped 6 bases and J dropped 4 bases, with 16 bases sitting between them. The DNA for the CDR3 is TGCAGCGTCCGTGGGGGAGAGGTTTACAATGAGCAGTTCTTC. Translation: CSVRGGEVYNEQFF.

The gene calls are TRBV6-5 and TRBJ1-5, with a weak D call TRBD1 (6 bases). CDR1 is MNHEY, CDR2 SVGAGI, per germline. The CDR3 has 13 residues. Between the trimmed V and J ends, which lost 5 bases and 6 bases, there was a span of 11 bases. CDR3 DNA sequence: TGTGCCAGCAGTCCTGGGGGGCTTCAGCCCCAGCATTTT. As protein: CASSPGGLQPQHF.

In its sample, this clone was seen a few times. V is TRBV14 and J is TRBJ2-1; TRBD2 matches 8 bases. The ends lost 0 bases at V and 5 bases at J; junction bases unmatched: 9. Germline CDR1 is SGHDN and CDR2 is FVKESK. The CDR3 is 17 residues long. The CDR3 loop is CASSQDYGGERNNEQFF. CDR3 in DNA: TGTGCCAGCAGCCAAGATTACGGGGGGGAGAGGAACAATGAGCAGTTCTTC. Drawing the rest from reference TRBV14 and TRBJ2-1, the complete variable domain is EAGVTQFPSHSVIEKGQTVTLRCDPISGHDNLYWYRRVMGKEIKFLLHFVKESKQDESGMPNNRFLAERTGGTYSTLKVQPAELEDSGVYFCASSQDYGGERNNEQFFGPGTRLTVL.

This clone was seen more than once but under ten times. The chain has TRBV29-1 and TRBJ2-7, with a weak D call TRBD2 (5 bases). Per germline, CDR1 SQVTM and CDR2 ANQGSEA. V shed 1 base and J shed 5 bases, with 9 bases lying between them. The CDR3 sequence is 12 residues long. As DNA, the CDR3 is TGCAGCGTTGAAGTATCCGGGGACGAGCAGTACTTC. Protein: CSVEVSGDEQYF.

The chain couples TRBV4-1 to TRBJ2-7; D remains ambiguous. The CDR3 extends over 16 amino acids. Trimming took 4 bases from V and 3 from J, leaving 19 bases between them. Germline CDR1 reads MGHRA; CDR2 reads YSYEKL. CDR3 sequence reads: CASSPNLERAFYEQYF. CDR3 in DNA: TGCGCCAGCAGCCCAAACCTGGAAAGGGCGTTCTACGAGCAGTACTTC.

This clone was recorded only once. The genes are TRBV4-2 and TRBJ2-3; 11 bases match TRBD1. Germline assignment: CDR1 LGHNA and CDR2 YNFKEQ. The length of the CDR3 is 17 residues. After removal of 0 bases from V and 4 bases from J, the junction contained 6 bases not matched to a gene. As DNA, the CDR3 is TGTGCCAGCAGCCAAGACTGGACAGGGGGCGAGGCAGATACGCAGTATTTT. Its protein is CASSQDWTGGEADTQYF.

The genes are TRBV29-1 and TRBJ2-1; TRBD2 matches at 9 bases. Trimming at V came to 5 bases and at J to 8 bases, leaving 7 bases not matched to a gene. The V gene's germline CDR1 is SQVTM and CDR2 ANQGSEA. The length of the CDR3 is 13 residues. This CDR3 reads CSVRGGASYEQFF. The CDR3 bases are TGCAGCGTTCGCGGGGGGGCCAGCTATGAGCAGTTCTTC.

About this clone itself: Different DNA sequences within this sample yield the same CDR3. This chain connects TRBV27 to TRBJ1-2; D possibly corresponds to TRBD1 (5 bases). The CDR3 has 14 residues. Deletions cut 2 bases from V and 4 bases from J, with 11 bases between. Germline lookup yields CDR1 MNHEY and CDR2 SMNVEV (reference sequence). CDR3 DNA: TGTGCCAGCAGTTTAGGAGCGGGGACCTATGGCTACACCTTC. As protein: CASSLGAGTYGYTF.

This clone has a handful of counts. The V and J genes are TRBV7-9 and TRBJ1-1; the match to TRBD1 covers 9 bases. From germline, CDR1 is SEHNR and CDR2 FQNEAQ (reference sequence). J was trimmed by 1 base and V by 7 bases; bases with no gene match: 4. The CDR3 sequence is 14 residues long. CDR3 loop: CASTEQGANTEAFF. The CDR3, as DNA: TGTGCCAGCACCGAACAGGGGGCGAACACTGAAGCTTTCTTT.

The genes are TRBV30 and TRBJ1-2, with a weak D call TRBD1 (6 bases). The CDR3 covers 16 residues. With 3 bases removed from V and 6 bases from J, the gap between germline ends came to 23 bases. Germline V gene sequence: CDR1 GTSNPN, CDR2 SVGIG (reference sequence). The CDR3 protein is CAWSELLGHVLDGYTF. CDR3 in DNA: TGTGCCTGGAGCGAACTTCTGGGACACGTGTTGGATGGCTACACCTTC.

The J gene is TRBJ1-6, the V gene TRBV30; no firm D call. The V end lost 2 bases, the J end lost 7 bases, and 18 bases lay between the germline ends. Germline V gene lookup returns CDR1 GTSNPN and CDR2 SVGIG (reference sequence). This CDR3 has 16 amino acids. CDR3 region: CAWSPSPGQPNSPLHF. CDR3 DNA: TGTGCCTGGAGTCCGAGCCCGGGCCAGCCCAATTCACCCCTCCACTTT. Supplemented by reference TRBV30 and TRBJ1-6, the full variable domain reads SQTIHQWPATLVQPVGSPLSLECTVEGTSNPNLYWYRQAAGRGLQLLFYSVGIGQISSEVPQNLSASRPQDRQFILSSKKLLLSDSGFYLCAWSPSPGQPNSPLHFGNGTRLTVT.

This clone was counted only a few times. V is TRBV27 and J is TRBJ2-1; tentative D call: TRBD1 (5 bases). Germline V lookup: CDR1 MNHEY, CDR2 SMNVEV (reference sequence). Trimming left V 5 bases short and J 8 bases short, with 10 bases between. CDR3 length: 12 amino acids. DNA of the CDR3: TGTGCCAGCAGTCCCCAGGGATATGAGCAGTTCTTC. Protein: CASSPQGYEQFF.

This rearrangement joins TRBV29-1 to TRBJ1-1, with TRBD1 as a possible D gene (6 bases). Trimming removed 3 bases at V and 10 bases at J, with 18 bases between. The germline V gene encodes CDR1 SQVTM and CDR2 ANQGSEA. The CDR3 sequence is 13 residues long. CDR3 nucleotide sequence: TGCAGCGTTGAGGAGGGAGGGGGTGAAGTAGCTTTCTTT. This translates into CSVEEGGGEVAFF.

Only a few counts were recorded for this clone. The rearrangement uses TRBV29-1 and TRBJ2-7; no clear D. In germline, CDR1 is SQVTM, CDR2 ANQGSEA. This CDR3 comprises 9 residues. Between the trimmed V and J ends, which lost 7 bases and 11 bases, there was a span of 12 bases. The CDR3 spells CSASGGKYF. CDR3 sequence (DNA): TGCAGCGCCAGTGGTGGGAAGTACTTC.